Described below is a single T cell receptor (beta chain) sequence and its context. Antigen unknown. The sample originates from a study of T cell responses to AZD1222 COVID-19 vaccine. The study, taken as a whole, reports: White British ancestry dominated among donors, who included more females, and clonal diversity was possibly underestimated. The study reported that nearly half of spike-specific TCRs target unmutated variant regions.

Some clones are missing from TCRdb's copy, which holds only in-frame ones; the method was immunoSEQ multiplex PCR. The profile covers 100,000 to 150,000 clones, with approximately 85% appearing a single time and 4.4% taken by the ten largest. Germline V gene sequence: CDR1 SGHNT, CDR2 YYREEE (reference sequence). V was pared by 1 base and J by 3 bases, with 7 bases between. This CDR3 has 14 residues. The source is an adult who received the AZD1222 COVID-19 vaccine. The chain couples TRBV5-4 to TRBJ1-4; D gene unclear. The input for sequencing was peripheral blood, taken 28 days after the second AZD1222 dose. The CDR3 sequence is CASSLRVANEKLFF. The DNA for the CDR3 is TGTGCCAGCAGCTTGCGGGTGGCTAATGAAAAACTGTTTTTT. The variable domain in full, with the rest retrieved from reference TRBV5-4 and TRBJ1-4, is ETGVTQSPTHLIKTRGQQVTLRCSSQSGHNTVSWYQQALGQGPQFIFQYYREEENGRGNFPPRFSGLQFPNYSSELNVNALELDDSALYLCASSLRVANEKLFFGSGTQLSVL.